This paragraph reports one T cell receptor (beta chain). Its target is not known. CDR3 length equals 19 residues. Per germline, CDR1 ENHRY and CDR2 SYGVKD. V shed 6 bases and J 1 base; nucleotides not matched to a gene: 11. This entry comes from a study of shared clonotypes between healthy human individuals. General observations from the study: Collection of samples was limited to blood; tissue repertoires likely differ.

Repertoires were generated with immunoSEQ multiplex PCR, while TCRdb's copy carries only in-frame clones and drops some. The data show a few hundred thousand clones, 97% seen once. The gene calls are TRBV10-3 and TRBJ2-5; TRBD2 matches 16 bases. This TCR was sampled from a woman aged 30 to 39 in good health. The material sequenced was naive CD4+ T cells sorted from blood. Described subset: CD45RA+ positively selected. The CDR3 nucleotides are TGTGCCATCAGCGAACCACCGGGACTAGCGGGAGGGTTCCAAGAGACCCAGTACTTC. Its translation is CAISEPPGLAGGFQETQYF.